This T cell receptor (beta chain) was documented in a study of regulatory T cells in long-lasting Graves disease. Study findings and constraints: Fewer public clonotypes were shared by new patients (roughly 970) than by persistent patients (about 2,800). Investigators studied peripheral blood only, not thyroid tissue.

Assembly of TCR beta libraries relied on iRepertoire HTBI primers together with Arm-PCR of CDR3 regions. One entry per CDR3 protein results from TCRdb running MiXCR on the multiplex PCR reads. Of about 290,000 distinct CDR3 sequences detected, 20% to 25% appear once; the ten largest clones hold more than 50%. V was cut by 4 bases and J by 7 bases, with 16 bases left in between. Germline lookup yields CDR1 GTSNPN and CDR2 SVGIG (reference sequence). There are 13 residues in the CDR3. This clonotype was observed many times. Its antigen is as yet unknown. Time point indicated: persistent/refractory GD, antithyroid drugs over 5 years with positive TRAb. Isolated PBMC RNA provided the starting material for the TCR library.

The chain is built from TRBV30 and TRBJ1-2, with D maybe TRBD1 (5 bases). This TCR derives from a female donor with Graves disease. This sample comprised peripheral blood mononuclear cells (PBMCs), obtained when the disease was refractory, from a patient treated with antithyroid drugs. The CDR3: CAWTYQGLVGYTF. The CDR3 bases are TGTGCCTGGACCTATCAGGGTCTAGTTGGCTACACCTTC.